These 24 T cell receptor beta chains were sequenced from one sample in a study of blood T cells in healthy people across ages. Combining a sample-barcoded 5' primer with a J-beta primer mix, a second PCR ran for about 7 to 12 cycles. Via MiXCR, TCRdb re-called the 5' RACE reads, giving one row per CDR3 protein. The sample lists 1.5 million to 2 million distinct CDR3 sequences, about 30% occurring once. Sequencing was done on a sample of blood. These TCRs come from a woman under 40 in good health.

This clonotype was recorded many times. The chain recombines TRBV6-4 with TRBJ2-1; either TRBD1 or TRBD2 may supply D (5 bases each). V lost 3 bases and J 0 bases, leaving 12 bases between the germline ends. This CDR3 has 16 amino acids. In germline, CDR1 is MRHNA, CDR2 SNTAGT. As DNA, the CDR3 is TGTGCCAGCAGTGAAATGGGGACGAGCTCCTACAATGAGCAGTTCTTC. Its protein product is CASSEMGTSSYNEQFF.

This clonotype was counted ten times or more. The chain carries TRBV12-3 or TRBV12-4 and TRBJ2-1; D possibly corresponds to TRBD2 (5 bases). CDR3 length: 15 amino acids. V was cut by 6 bases and J by 7 bases, with 19 bases left in between. The CDR3, as DNA: TGTGCCAGCAGCTGGACCAACGATTGGGAGAATGAGCAGTTCTTC. Its protein is CASSWTNDWENEQFF.

This clonotype is a singleton in its sample. At one of its ends the junction is not consistent with the germline gene, which may arise from a read error. J is TRBJ2-1 and V is TRBV2, with D perhaps TRBD2 (5 bases). This CDR3 has 13 residues. From germline, CDR1 is SNHLY and CDR2 FYNNEI. For the CDR3, the DNA is TGTGCCAGCAGGGAAGCGGTCTACAATGAGCAGTTCTTC. Translated, it gives CASREAVYNEQFF.

V is TRBV14 and J is TRBJ2-1, with D perhaps TRBD2 (5 bases). CDR3 length: 15 amino acids. The germline CDR1 and CDR2 sequences are SGHDN and FVKESK. Trimming took off 1 base at V and 8 bases at J, with 15 bases between the two ends. This CDR3 is CASSQGPGAGDEQFF. CDR3 bases: TGTGCCAGCAGCCAAGGCCCAGGTGCGGGCGATGAGCAGTTCTTC.

The rearrangement joins TRBV20-1 to TRBJ1-5; D might be TRBD1 (6 bases). CDR3 length equals 16 residues. CDR1 and CDR2 (germline): DFQATT, SNEGSKA (reference sequence). The germline V and J ends were trimmed by 5 bases and 2 bases, with 19 bases remaining between them. The CDR3 here is CSAPFGGAGGNQPQHF. The CDR3 DNA is TGCAGTGCTCCATTTGGGGGCGCGGGGGGCAATCAGCCCCAGCATTTT.

The chain employs TRBV19 and TRBJ2-7; no clear D gene. Trimming left V 8 bases short and J 7 bases short, with 15 bases between. The CDR3 consists of 12 residues. Per germline, CDR1 LNHDA and CDR2 SQIVND (reference sequence). This CDR3 is CASSVRLGEQYF. The CDR3, as DNA: TGTGCCAGTTCAGTCCGGCTAGGTGAGCAGTACTTC.

The rearrangement links TRBV15 to TRBJ2-1; D possibly corresponds to TRBD1 (5 bases). In germline, CDR1 is LNHNV, CDR2 YYDKDF (reference sequence). This CDR3 comprises 16 residues. Trimming cost V 6 bases and J 4 bases, with 19 bases left between them. The CDR3 loop reads CATSLTSRAVYNEQFF. CDR3 bases: TGTGCCACCAGTCTCACCTCCAGGGCGGTTTACAATGAGCAGTTCTTC.

V is TRBV30 and J is TRBJ1-6; TRBD1 aligns across 7 bases. This CDR3 is built from 15 residues. Unmatched junction bases numbered 9, after V lost 2 bases and J lost 8 bases. The germline gives CDR1 GTSNPN, CDR2 SVGIG (reference sequence). In DNA, the CDR3 is TGTGCCTGGAGTTTGACCCGACAGGGAGATTCACCCCTCCACTTT. Translation: CAWSLTRQGDSPLHF.

In this sample, this clonotype turned up a few times. Since a much larger clone is just one base distant, this may be a read error. The genes are TRBV24-1 and TRBJ2-4; 10 bases fit TRBD2. The V segment lost 2 bases and the J segment 13 bases; nucleotides outside the gene matches: 19. CDR3 length equals 18 residues. Germline V lookup: CDR1 KGHDR, CDR2 SFDVKD. The CDR3 bases are TGTGCCACCAGTGATTCCGGACTGAGAGCGGGAGGGCCTAATGAGCAGTACTTC. Protein product: CATSDSGLRAGGPNEQYF.

CDR3 sequence (DNA): TGTGCCAGCGGACTAGATCAACATACGCAGTATTTT. It codes for CASGLDQHTQYF. V and J are TRBV19 and TRBJ2-3; the match to TRBD2 covers 7 bases. Per the germline V gene, CDR1 is LNHDA and CDR2 is SQIVND (reference sequence). With 9 bases clipped from V and 7 bases from J, the junction kept 7 bases outside the gene matches. CDR3 length: 12 residues. The full variable domain, with the rest looked up from reference TRBV19 and TRBJ2-3, is DGGITQSPKYLFRKEGQNVTLSCEQNLNHDAMYWYRQDPGQGLRLIYYSQIVNDFQKGDIAEGYSVSREKKESFPLTVTSAQKNPTAFYLCASGLDQHTQYFGPGTRLTVL.

In this sample, this clonotype turned up a few times. The chain is built from TRBV6-1 and TRBJ2-3; 13 bases fit TRBD2. Germline V gene data show CDR1 as MNHNS and CDR2 as SASEGT. J was trimmed by 6 bases and V by 6 bases; bases with no gene match: 9. CDR3 length equals 16 residues. The chain's CDR3 is CASRRGTSGTWDTQYF. The CDR3 DNA reads as TGTGCCAGCAGGCGGGGGACTAGCGGGACTTGGGATACGCAGTATTTT.

This rearrangement joins TRBV6-6 to TRBJ2-1; 10 bases align to TRBD1. This CDR3 has 18 residues. Germline CDR1 and CDR2: MNHNY and SVGAGI (reference sequence). V was pared by 6 bases and J by 0 bases, with 11 bases of the junction left unmatched. CDR3 protein: CASRDGTGASSSYNEQFF. Written as DNA, the CDR3 is TGTGCCAGCAGGGACGGGACAGGGGCGTCGAGCTCCTACAATGAGCAGTTCTTC.

This clonotype was detected only a few times. This could be a read error, since a much larger clone is one nucleotide away. V usage is TRBV12-3 or TRBV12-4 and J usage is TRBJ1-2; unclear D gene. The CDR3 loop spans 15 amino acids. CDR3 DNA: TGTGCCAACAGTTTTTCTATAGAGGACTCGAAAGGCTACACCTTC. Translation: CANSFSIEDSKGYTF.

The CDR3: CASSERLGSYNEQYF. CDR3 DNA: TGTGCCAGCAGCGAACGACTAGGGTCCTACAATGAGCAGTACTTC. The chain employs TRBV13 and TRBJ2-1; TRBD2 might be the D (6 bases). The DNA end is a closer match to TRBJ2-7, so the J assignment may be wrong. Germline CDR1 is PRHDT and CDR2 is FYEKMQ (reference sequence). CDR3 length equals 15 residues.

This clonotype has just a few counts. The gene calls are TRBV18 and TRBJ1-2; 8 nucleotides agree with TRBD1. The CDR3 length is 15 residues. V shed 0 bases and J 0 bases; nucleotides not matched to a gene: 0. CDR1 and CDR2 from the germline V gene are KGHSH and LQKENI. The CDR3 sequence is CASSPPGQANYGYTF. DNA for the CDR3: TGTGCCAGCTCACCACCGGGACAGGCTAACTATGGCTACACCTTC.

This clonotype appeared a few times. The chain couples TRBV3-1 to TRBJ1-5, with 7 bases identical to TRBD1. The trim removed 3 bases at V and 6 bases at J, leaving 5 bases unmatched. Germline-derived CDR1 and CDR2 are LGHDT and YNNKEL (reference sequence). This CDR3 has 14 residues. This CDR3 reads CASSQYRGGQPQHF. CDR3 sequence (DNA): TGTGCCAGCAGCCAGTACAGGGGCGGTCAGCCCCAGCATTTT.

The rearrangement links TRBV27 to TRBJ2-1; 9 nucleotides align to TRBD2. Trimming took 5 bases from V and 4 from J; bases not matched to a gene: 6. Germline values: CDR1 MNHEY, CDR2 SMNVEV (reference sequence). The CDR3 is 15 amino acids. The DNA of the CDR3 is TGTGCCAGCAGTGATAGCGGGGGACGATACAATGAGCAGTTCTTC. Its translation: CASSDSGGRYNEQFF.

This clonotype appeared many times. V gene TRBV7-9 combines with J gene TRBJ2-5; tentatively, D is TRBD1 or TRBD2 (5 bases each). CDR1 SEHNR and CDR2 FQNEAQ come from the germline V gene (reference sequence). V was pared by 5 bases and J by 6 bases, with 10 bases between. The CDR3 is 12 residues long. Here the CDR3 DNA reads TGTGCCAGCAGCCCCTCGGGACAGACCCAGTACTTC. Encoded protein: CASSPSGQTQYF.

With regard to this clonotype: The junction departs from germline at one end; a sequencing error may be responsible. The DNA of the CDR3 is TGCGCCAGCAGCCCTACAGCCTCACTTAGCACAGATACGCAGTATTTT. Residues: CASSPTASLSTDTQYF. The gene calls are TRBV12-3 or TRBV12-4 and TRBJ2-3; no definite D call. This CDR3 contains 16 residues.

The chain carries TRBV7-3 and TRBJ2-7, with D uncertain. CDR3 size: 14 residues. The germline gives CDR1 SGHTA, CDR2 FQGTGA. Trimming left V 6 bases short and J 1 base short, with 13 bases between. The CDR3, as DNA: TGTGCCAGCAGTTCGGCTTGGGGTTCCTACGAGCAGTACTTC. Amino acids: CASSSAWGSYEQYF.

The chain links TRBV10-3 to TRBJ1-1; 9 bases are shared with TRBD1. CDR1 is ENHRY, CDR2 SYGVKD, per germline. CDR3 length: 13 amino acids. The ends lost 6 bases at V and 2 bases at J; junction bases unmatched: 1. CDR3 bases: TGTGCCATCAGGGGACAGGGTAACACTGAAGCTTTCTTT. Its protein product is CAIRGQGNTEAFF.

The chain recombines TRBV28 with TRBJ2-6; D possibly uses TRBD1 or TRBD2 (5 bases each). The germline gives CDR1 MDHEN, CDR2 SYDVKM. The CDR3 is made up of 17 amino acids. The V gene lost 6 bases and the J gene lost 2 bases, with 17 bases spanning the gap. The CDR3 loop is CASSLLGTLTGANVLTF. Here the CDR3 DNA reads TGTGCCAGCAGCCTTCTTGGGACGCTCACTGGGGCCAACGTCCTGACTTTC. The full variable domain, rest sourced from reference TRBV28 and TRBJ2-6, is DVKVTQSSRYLVKRTGEKVFLECVQDMDHENMFWYRQDPGLGLRLIYFSYDVKMKEKGDIPEGYSVSREKKERFSLILESASTNQTSMYLCASSLLGTLTGANVLTFGAGSRLTVL.

This chain connects TRBV6-2 or TRBV6-3 to TRBJ1-2, with D perhaps matching TRBD1 (5 bases). The CDR3 is 14 amino acids. CDR1 MNHEY and CDR2 SVGEGT come from the germline V gene. Between the trimmed V and J ends, which lost 7 bases and 5 bases, there was a span of 17 bases. The CDR3 DNA reads as TGTGCCAGCACCAATGCGGGGGTAGGGTATGGCTACACCTTC. The encoded protein is CASTNAGVGYGYTF.

V usage is TRBV4-1 and J usage is TRBJ1-3, with D unclear. CDR3 length equals 16 residues. The V end lost 4 bases, the J end lost 0 bases, and 13 bases lay between the germline ends. CDR1 is MGHRA, CDR2 YSYEKL, per germline. CDR3 protein: CASSLVLGPSGNTIYF. CDR3 bases: TGCGCCAGCAGCCTGGTTTTGGGCCCCTCTGGAAACACCATATATTTT.